This T cell receptor (beta chain) was found in a study of T cell responses to AZD1222 COVID-19 vaccine. Study observations and caveats: Baseline serology detected seropositivity in only six or seven AZD1222 recipients. Donor demographics were predominantly white British with a female majority; clonal diversity may be underestimated. Repertoires were collected only later (after the peak T cell response had occurred). Among vaccine-associated CD4 TCRs, coverage spanned spike, with dominance at 160-218 and 743-854.

Measured with immunoSEQ multiplex PCR; TCRdb has only the in-frame clones, and not every one. The sample has some 150,000 clones; about 89% are singletons. With respect to this clone: What it binds is unknown.

Trimming stripped 8 bases from V and 4 bases from J, with 13 bases between. Per germline, CDR1 MGHRA and CDR2 YSYEKL. This CDR3 spans 13 amino acids. The chain employs TRBV4-1 and TRBJ2-3, with unresolved D. This TCR came from an adult who received the AZD1222 COVID-19 vaccine. The source was peripheral blood, collected 28 days after the second AZD1222 dose. The DNA of the CDR3 is TGCGCCAGCGCCTTCACTGGGGCAGATACGCAGTATTTT. Translation: CASAFTGADTQYF.